This T cell receptor beta chain was documented in a study of beta chain features in type 1 diabetes. Study-level findings and limits: Across all four CD4+ subsets, people with type 1 diabetes showed modestly shorter TCRB CDR3s.

As regards this clone: As yet, its antigen is unknown.

What was sequenced were expressed TCRB transcripts, since all of the isolated RNA had been reverse transcribed. Assay: immunoSEQ multiplex PCR; the TCRdb copy retains only in-frame clones and omits some. The sample consists of 350,000 to 450,000 clones, approximately 15% of them appearing once. In germline, CDR1 is SGHNT, CDR2 YENEEA. The CDR3 loop spans 14 amino acids. V was clipped by 5 bases and J by 2 bases; unmatched bases: 4. Donors contributed one heparinised blood draw apiece, averaging about 100 mL. This receptor was identified in a man aged 25 to 40 in good health. Sequencing was done on a sample of naive CD4+ T cells from blood. This sequence joins TRBV11-3 and TRBJ2-7; 9 nucleotides line up with TRBD2. The CDR3: CASSPTSGTYEQYV. CDR3 sequence (DNA): TGTGCCAGCAGCCCGACTAGCGGTACCTACGAGCAGTACGTC.